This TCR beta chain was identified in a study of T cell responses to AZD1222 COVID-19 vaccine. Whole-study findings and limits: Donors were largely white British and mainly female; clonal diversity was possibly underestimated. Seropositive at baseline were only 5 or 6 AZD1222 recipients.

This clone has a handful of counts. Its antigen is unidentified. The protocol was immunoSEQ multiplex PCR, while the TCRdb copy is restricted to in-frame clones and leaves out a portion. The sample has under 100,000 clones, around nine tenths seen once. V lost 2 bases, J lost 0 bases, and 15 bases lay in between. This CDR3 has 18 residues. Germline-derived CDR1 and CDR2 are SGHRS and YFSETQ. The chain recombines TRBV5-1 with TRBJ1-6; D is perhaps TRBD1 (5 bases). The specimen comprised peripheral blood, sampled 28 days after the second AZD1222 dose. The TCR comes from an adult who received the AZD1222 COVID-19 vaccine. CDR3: CASSFHRDGSSYNSPLHF. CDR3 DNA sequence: TGCGCCAGCAGCTTCCACCGGGACGGGAGCTCCTATAATTCACCCCTCCACTTT.